A single sample is the source of the 19 T cell receptor beta chains below, sequenced in a study of blood T cell repertoires in COVID-19. Method: immunoSEQ multiplex PCR; TCRdb's copy keeps in-frame clones and lacks some. The sample lists fewer than 300,000 clones; approximately 90% were seen once. Specimen: PBMCs or T cells enriched from blood (not recorded which). The receptors come from a woman in her 30s who had recovered from COVID-19.

The chain is built from TRBV10-3 and TRBJ2-7; 9 nucleotides match TRBD1. This CDR3 has 13 residues. Trimming removed 4 bases from V and 4 bases from J; junction bases left unmatched: 2. Germline assignment: CDR1 ENHRY and CDR2 SYGVKD. In DNA, the CDR3 is TGTGCCATCAGTGGACAGGGGGTTTACGAGCAGTACTTC. This encodes CAISGQGVYEQYF.

In its sample, this clone was seen a few times. This chain uses TRBV5-5 with TRBJ1-6, with 8 bases identical to TRBD1. The CDR3 totals 16 residues. V was pared by 4 bases and J by 2 bases, with 5 bases of the junction left unmatched. In germline, CDR1 is SGHKS, CDR2 YYEKEE (reference sequence). The DNA of the CDR3 is TGTGCCAGCAGCAAATACAGGGGGACCTATAATTCACCCCTCCACTTT. This gives the protein CASSKYRGTYNSPLHF.

This clone was picked up a small number of times. The J gene is TRBJ1-3, the V gene TRBV28, with D unclear. The CDR3 runs to 16 residues. V lost 5 bases to trimming and J lost 1 base, with 15 bases between them. CDR1 and CDR2 (germline): MDHEN, SYDVKM. The CDR3 reads CASSTRPGRSGNTIYF. The CDR3 DNA follows: TGTGCCAGCAGTACCCGACCGGGAAGGTCTGGAAACACCATATATTTT.

The chain couples TRBV3-1 (or the pseudogene TRBV3-2) to TRBJ2-3; perhaps TRBD2 as D (6 bases). The V and J ends lost 1 base and 1 base respectively, with 15 bases between them. CDR1 LGHDT and CDR2 YNNKEL come from the germline V gene (reference sequence). The CDR3 is 17 amino acids. CDR3 DNA: TGTGCCAGCAGCCAAGGTGGGCCCGCGGGGCGCACAGATACGCAGTATTTT. This gives the protein CASSQGGPAGRTDTQYF.

V usage is TRBV28 and J usage is TRBJ2-1; 13 bases align to TRBD2. The ends lost 7 bases at V and 3 bases at J; junction bases unmatched: 3. Germline lookup yields CDR1 MDHEN and CDR2 SYDVKM. This CDR3 spans 15 amino acids. This chain's CDR3 is CASTRTSGSYNEQFF. The CDR3 DNA reads TGTGCCAGCACCAGGACTAGCGGGAGCTACAATGAGCAGTTCTTC.

V gene TRBV6-6 combines with J gene TRBJ1-2; possible D gene TRBD1, 5 bases. CDR1 and CDR2 from the germline V gene are MNHNY and SVGAGI (reference sequence). The CDR3 extends over 16 amino acids. V was trimmed by 5 bases and J by 0 bases, leaving 16 bases between them. The DNA of the CDR3 is TGTGCCAGCAGTGGCACGAGGTCGACAGCTAACTATGGCTACACCTTC. It is translated as CASSGTRSTANYGYTF.

This clone was seen only once. J is TRBJ2-7 and V is TRBV28; the match to TRBD1 covers 8 bases. Unmatched junction bases numbered 13, after V lost 6 bases and J lost 3 bases. CDR3 length equals 16 residues. CDR1 and CDR2 from the germline V gene are MDHEN and SYDVKM. In nucleotides, the CDR3 is TGTGCCAGCAGCTTCTATGACCGGACAGGGCTCTACGAGCAGTACTTC. Protein sequence: CASSFYDRTGLYEQYF. Full variable domain (rest looked up from reference TRBV28 and TRBJ2-7): DVKVTQSSRYLVKRTGEKVFLECVQDMDHENMFWYRQDPGLGLRLIYFSYDVKMKEKGDIPEGYSVSREKKERFSLILESASTNQTSMYLCASSFYDRTGLYEQYFGPGTRLTVT.

CDR3 loop: CASSINPGQVSYNEQFF. The DNA for the CDR3 is TGTGCCAGTAGTATAAACCCCGGACAGGTCTCCTACAATGAGCAGTTCTTC. The rearrangement joins TRBV19 to TRBJ2-1, with 7 nucleotides matching TRBD1. The CDR3 contains 17 residues. V lost 2 bases, J lost 0 bases, and 7 bases stayed unmatched. Germline V lookup: CDR1 LNHDA, CDR2 SQIVND (reference sequence).

J is TRBJ2-7 and V is TRBV19; TRBD1 is a possible D gene (6 bases). The CDR3 spans 15 residues. The V end was cut by 6 bases, the J end by 0 bases, with 15 bases between. In germline, CDR1 is LNHDA, CDR2 SQIVND (reference sequence). The CDR3 loop is CASRISTGSSYEQYF. The CDR3 nucleotides are TGTGCCAGTAGGATCTCTACAGGGAGCTCCTACGAGCAGTACTTC.

The chain joins TRBV7-8 to TRBJ2-5; no clear D. V was clipped by 5 bases and J by 2 bases, with 3 bases between them. The CDR3 is 11 amino acids. Per germline, CDR1 SGHVS and CDR2 FQNEAQ. In nucleotides, the CDR3 is TGTGCCAGCAGCCCTCAAGAGACCCAGTACTTC. It translates to CASSPQETQYF.

This chain uses TRBV5-4 with TRBJ2-1, with 10 nucleotides matching TRBD2. The CDR3 sequence is 20 residues long. V lost 0 bases to trimming and J lost 1 base; unmatched junction nucleotides: 13. The V gene's germline CDR1 is SGHNT and CDR2 YYREEE (reference sequence). The CDR3 nucleotides read TGTGCCAGCAGCTTGGCGCGAAGTAGCGGGAGGAGAGGTTCCTACAATGAGCAGTTCTTC. Translating it yields CASSLARSSGRRGSYNEQFF. The full variable domain, with the rest looked up from reference TRBV5-4 and TRBJ2-1, is ETGVTQSPTHLIKTRGQQVTLRCSSQSGHNTVSWYQQALGQGPQFIFQYYREEENGRGNFPPRFSGLQFPNYSSELNVNALELDDSALYLCASSLARSSGRRGSYNEQFFGPGTRLTVL.

The genes are TRBV6-2 or TRBV6-3 and TRBJ2-7; TRBD1 aligns across 8 bases. Germline CDR1 and CDR2: MNHEY and SVGEGT. The trim removed 6 bases at V and 3 bases at J, leaving 10 bases unmatched. This CDR3 has 15 amino acids. The CDR3 is CASSHSRGLNYEQYF. The DNA of the CDR3 is TGTGCCAGCAGCCATAGCAGGGGGCTAAACTACGAGCAGTACTTC.

The chain recombines TRBV20-1 with TRBJ2-7; the match to TRBD2 covers 8 bases. V shed 3 bases and J 0 bases; nucleotides not matched to a gene: 7. The CDR3 is 15 amino acids. Looked up from germline, CDR1 is DFQATT and CDR2 is SNEGSKA (reference sequence). CDR3 residues: CSASDRGTSSYEQYF. CDR3 nucleotides: TGCAGTGCTAGTGATCGGGGGACTAGCTCCTACGAGCAGTACTTC.

The chain couples TRBV21-1 to TRBJ2-7; the D call of TRBD1 is as the table states it, not checked on the DNA. TRBV21-1 is a pseudogene. The CDR3 length is 13 residues. The CDR3 DNA follows: TGTGCCAGGAGGGGACAGTCCTCCTACGAGCAGTACTTC. It codes for CARRGQSSYEQYF.

The rearrangement uses TRBV4-1 and TRBJ2-2; D is perhaps TRBD2 (6 bases). This CDR3 spans 19 amino acids. The V end lost 3 bases, the J end lost 0 bases, and 20 bases lay between the germline ends. CDR1 and CDR2 from the germline V gene are MGHRA and YSYEKL. The CDR3 region has the DNA TGCGCCAGCAGCCACGAAAGACTAGGAGGGAGCGCGAACACCGGGGAGCTGTTTTTT. It encodes CASSHERLGGSANTGELFF.

This clone showed up just once. The V and J genes are TRBV28 and TRBJ1-1; no definite D call. Trimming took 1 base from V and 0 from J, leaving 6 bases between them. There are 14 residues in the CDR3. Germline V gene sequence: CDR1 MDHEN, CDR2 SYDVKM. CDR3 in amino acids: CASSLLSLNTEAFF. DNA for the CDR3: TGTGCCAGCAGTTTATTGAGTTTGAACACTGAAGCTTTCTTT.

The V and J genes are TRBV4-3 and TRBJ2-1; no clear D gene. The V end lost 0 bases, the J end lost 11 bases, and 11 bases lay between the germline ends. This CDR3 has 13 amino acids. The germline CDR1 and CDR2 sequences are LGHNA and YSLEER. CDR3 bases: TGCGCCAGCAGCCAAGATCTTGGCCAAAAGCAGTTCTTC. Translation gives CASSQDLGQKQFF.

The chain links TRBV27 to TRBJ1-5; tentatively, D is TRBD1 (5 bases). The germline V and J ends were trimmed by 8 bases and 3 bases, with 20 bases remaining between them. Germline lookup yields CDR1 MNHEY and CDR2 SMNVEV (reference sequence). The CDR3 runs to 16 residues. This chain's CDR3 is CASGGPGGVDNQPQHF. As DNA, the CDR3 is TGTGCCAGCGGGGGACCGGGCGGGGTTGACAATCAGCCCCAGCATTTT.

The CDR3 here is CASSLDRGLGTGELFF. In nucleotides, the CDR3 is TGTGCCAGCAGCTTAGACAGGGGGCTCGGGACCGGGGAGCTGTTTTTT. The chain combines TRBV7-2 with TRBJ2-2; 9 bases match TRBD1. V trimming: 1 base; J trimming: 5 bases; junction bases outside the gene matches: 5. Germline V gene lookup returns CDR1 SGHTA and CDR2 FQGNSA. CDR3 size: 16 residues.